This T cell receptor (beta chain) was captured by sequencing in a study of T cells in Graves' hyperthyroidism and ophthalmopathy (dated by TCRdb to between 2017 and 2020). The study in broad terms: Peripheral blood samples were taken at the time of initial diagnosis, prior to any treatment. To identify distinguishing TCR V-J signatures, a discovery cohort of about 100 patients was used, comprising 40 to 45 with Graves' ophthalmopathy and 57 with stable Graves' hyperthyroidism. An independent validation cohort of around 19 hyperthyroidism patients and over 15 patients who later progressed to ophthalmopathy tested prospective prediction of ophthalmopathy. For training and testing, the roughly 93 patients in the discovery cohort were randomly divided in a 7:3 ratio. In addition, the study compared T-cell repertoires in thyroid tissue and in blood from roughly 6 Graves' hyperthyroidism patients. Following sampling, methimazole starting at 30 mg daily was given to hyperthyroidism patients, and high-dose intravenous methylprednisolone was given to ophthalmopathy patients. The paper reports TCR Vbeta CDR3 sequencing of some 140 peripheral blood samples: over 40 ophthalmopathy, 70 to 85 hyperthyroidism and approximately 17 progressor patients. Study-wide conclusions, independent of this receptor: No statistical method was used to fix the sample size in advance, and group allocation was not hidden from the investigators. In validation, progression to ophthalmopathy was predicted by the model with more than 65% sensitivity and 72.22% specificity, a median of approximately 6.5 months before onset. Most expanded thyroid clonotypes (frequency above 0.001) were also found in blood, which suggests that blood repertoires may mirror thyroid immune responses. Ophthalmopathy was separated from stable hyperthyroidism by a 13 V-J signature model, with 85% to 90% sensitivity and about 84% specificity obtained in cross-validation and 80%/75% obtained in testing.

This clonotype was detected ten times or more. Its cognate antigen has yet to be identified. No quality values exist for individual bases; no much larger clone is one base distant. Ophthalmopathy patients had moderately to severely active disease, Clinical Activity Score of at least 3, NOSPECS grade of at least 4, and duration under 3 months. Patients with uncontrolled infections, other autoimmune diseases, pregnancy or lactation were excluded. Diagnoses were based on clinical symptoms, serum thyroxine and TRAb, thyroid ultrasound and orbital computed tomography. Ficoll-Paque density gradient centrifugation was used to isolate PBMCs from about 10 ml of fresh peripheral blood. Total RNA was extracted with Trizol reagent, and quality was checked on an Agilent 2100 Bioanalyzer. The germline V gene gives CDR1 as SGHRS and CDR2 as YFSETQ. Taken from cysteine to phenylalanine, the CDR3 has 15 residues. Only the CDR3 portion is preserved as DNA: 45 bases, with reading frame beginning at the first base. V sheds 2 bases and J sheds 3 bases, leaving 15 bases between their ends.

Amplification of TCR beta CDR3 regions was carried out from RNA transcripts. A first-round RT-PCR of the TCR CDR3 used the HTBI primer set with the Qiagen OneStep RT-PCR kit. Libraries were constructed in a second round of multiplex PCR, after which size selection and purification were performed. Libraries were sequenced paired-end with 100 bp reads on an Illumina HiSeq2000. In the authors' own workflow: SOAPnuke was used to process the raw data, throwing out any read that contained adapters or uncalled bases, had a mean Phred below 15, or lacked an exact constant-primer or identifier match. COPE v1.2.5 was used to merge high-quality paired reads, and clonotypes were defined as unique nucleotide sequences. MiTCR v1.1 was used to align the clonotypes against IMGT TRBV, TRBD and TRBJ reference segments. Analysis was restricted to V-J combinations with a frequency above 0.0001, which covered roughly 99% of repertoires. The TCS score was defined as F50 (clonal expansion) divided by E x V (chaos), with BLOSUM62-based TCRdist calculated between CDR3 peptides within each V-J. Welch's t-statistics and random forest reduced 500 to 650 V-J features to roughly 13, which were used in a naive Bayes classifier (R e1071). In-frame beta chains were kept once TCRdb had trimmed the public reads at Q25 with fastp and called clones with MiXCR. Duplicate CDR3 protein sequences are folded into a single record with the most common DNA and genes. The V and J calls were determined by TCRdb, not by the authors. The sample data list under 500,000 distinct CDR3 sequences, and around 15% of these were observed just once. The ten largest make up under 30% of the sample.

This clonotype originated in a man in his forties or fifties with Graves' ophthalmopathy. The sequence joins TRBV5-1 to TRBJ2-7; the D element could tentatively be TRBD1 or TRBD2, as 5 bases agree for each. The sequencing sample was made of blood. The sequence in DNA is TGCGCCAGCAGCTTTGGGGGAAGGTACGACTACGAGCAGTACTTC. This is translated as CASSFGGRYDYEQYF.